This T cell receptor beta chain came from a study of glioma-infiltrating T cells. Study observations and caveats: Non-neoplastic patients had below-expected tissue-blood divergence, while all gliomas exceeded expectation.

The CDR3 length is 15 residues. Trimming stripped 3 bases from V and 0 bases from J, with 12 bases between. Germline CDR1 DFQATT, CDR2 SNEGSKA (reference sequence). On this clonotype itself: The antigen remains unidentified.

The iRepertoire nested amplicon-rescue multiplex PCR amplified TCR alpha and beta CDR3s from RNA. For one-step reverse transcription and amplification, about 85-400 ng of tissue mRNA or PBMC total RNA was used. MiXCR, applied by TCRdb to the multiplex PCR reads, yields one record per CDR3 protein. The table has 150,000 or so distinct CDR3 sequences, about 39% seen once; the top ten hold about a fifth. Sequencing was performed on glioma tissue, nonneoplastic brain tissue, or PBMCs (not recorded which). V gene TRBV20-1 combines with J gene TRBJ1-5; maybe TRBD1 (5 bases). This TCR was recovered from a human donor with low-grade glioma or glioblastoma, undergoing nonglioma brain surgery, or in good health (not recorded which). The CDR3 coding sequence is TGCAGTGCTAGCAGGACAAGTTTTAGCAATCAGCCCCAGCATTTT. It specifies CSASRTSFSNQPQHF.